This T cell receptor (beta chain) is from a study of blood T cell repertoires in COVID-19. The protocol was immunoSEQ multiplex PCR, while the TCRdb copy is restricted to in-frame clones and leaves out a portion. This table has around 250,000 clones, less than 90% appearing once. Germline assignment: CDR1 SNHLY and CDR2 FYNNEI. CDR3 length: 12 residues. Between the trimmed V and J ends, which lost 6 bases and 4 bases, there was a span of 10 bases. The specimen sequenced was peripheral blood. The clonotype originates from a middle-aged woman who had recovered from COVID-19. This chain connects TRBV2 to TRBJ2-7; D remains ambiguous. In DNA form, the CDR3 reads TGTGCCAGCAGCCCCCTTAGTTACGAGCAGTACTTC. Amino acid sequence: CASSPLSYEQYF.